This T cell receptor (beta chain) was captured in a study of regulatory T cells in long-lasting Graves disease. Study information: Treatment with antithyroid drugs for over 5 years, together with positive TSH receptor antibodies, meant persistent Graves' disease.

Time point of the sample: persistent/refractory GD, antithyroid drugs over 5 years with positive TRAb. Construction of the TCR library relied on RNA isolated from PBMCs. A nine-milliliter sample of peripheral blood was drawn into EDTA tubes. CDR1 is SEHNR, CDR2 FQNEAQ, per germline (reference sequence). The V end was cut by 4 bases, the J end by 2 bases, with 10 bases between. The length of the CDR3 is 14 residues. Building of the TCR beta libraries involved iRepertoire HTBI primers and Arm-PCR of CDR3 regions. Authors' data handling: Overall, samples carried approximately 60 TRBV and 13 to 15 TRBJ segments. TCRdb reprocessed the multiplex PCR reads with MiXCR, giving one entry per CDR3 protein. TCRdb, not the authors, supplied the V and J calls. In the table there are roughly 400,000 distinct CDR3 sequences, 21% of which are singletons. The sample holds a few counts of this clonotype. What it recognizes is unknown.

Study outcomes and limitations: New patients shared 970 or so public clonotypes, and persistent patients shared more, with a few thousand.

The material sequenced was peripheral blood mononuclear cells (PBMCs), taken when the disease was refractory, from a patient treated with antithyroid drugs. This chain uses TRBV7-9 with TRBJ2-3; D perhaps matches TRBD1 (6 bases). The receptor's source is a female donor with Graves disease. The CDR3 nucleotides read TGTGCCAGCAGCTCACAGGGCCACACAGATACGCAGTATTTT. It translates to CASSSQGHTDTQYF.